The 26 T cell receptor beta chains below were found in one sample sequenced in a study of CD8+CD57+ T cells in acquired aplastic anemia. Investigators profiled TCR beta VDJ and CDR3 from genomic DNA template. TCRdb reprocessed the reads with MiXCR, giving one entry per CDR3 protein. The sample lists tens of thousands of distinct CDR3 sequences; under 80% were seen once. The specimen sequenced was sorted CD4+, CD8+, or CD8+CD57+ T cells (not recorded which) from PBMCs. The receptors shown here come from a human donor in good health, serving as a control.

This clonotype was seen once. J is TRBJ1-1 and V is TRBV6-5, with 9 bases aligning to TRBD1. V shed 4 bases, J shed 6 bases, and the junction held 6 bases outside the gene matches. The CDR3 extends over 14 amino acids. Germline CDR1 is MNHEY and CDR2 is SVGAGI. In DNA form, the CDR3 reads TGTGCCAGCAGTTCCGGGACAGGGTACGCTGAAGCTTTCTTT. Its protein is CASSSGTGYAEAFF.

The chain joins TRBV19 to TRBJ1-6, with 7 positions matching TRBD1. Germline assignment: CDR1 LNHDA and CDR2 SQIVND (reference sequence). There are 15 residues in the CDR3. V lost 1 base to trimming and J lost 7 bases; unmatched junction nucleotides: 4. The CDR3 DNA reads TGTGCCAGTAGTATAGGGGACAGAATGAATTCACCCCTCCACTTT. Translated: CASSIGDRMNSPLHF.

J is TRBJ2-5 and V is TRBV20-1; 9 bases map to TRBD1. Germline V CDR1 and CDR2: DFQATT, SNEGSKA (reference sequence). J was trimmed by 5 bases and V by 4 bases; bases with no gene match: 17. The CDR3 totals 17 residues. The CDR3 DNA reads as TGCAGTGCTACTGACCTTAAAAACAGGGGGCTGGGGGAGACCCAGTACTTC. Encoded protein: CSATDLKNRGLGETQYF.

The V gene is TRBV19, the J gene TRBJ2-1; 8 bases align to TRBD1. The CDR3 contains 14 residues. Germline CDR1 LNHDA, CDR2 SQIVND (reference sequence). Unmatched junction bases numbered 4, after V lost 7 bases and J lost 2 bases. Here the CDR3 DNA reads TGTGCCAGTATCGGGACAGGAGCCTACAATGAGCAGTTCTTC. Its translation is CASIGTGAYNEQFF.

This clonotype was seen a few times. The junction shows a germline mismatch at one end, possibly a read error. The chain joins TRBV2 to TRBJ1-6, with 7 nucleotides matching TRBD1. The CDR3 sequence is 14 residues long. The germline CDR1 and CDR2 sequences are SNHLY and FYNNEI. The CDR3 DNA reads as TGTGCCGGCAGTGAAGGGGGCAGCGTGGCACCCCTCCACTTT. Encoded protein: CAGSEGGSVAPLHF.

This clonotype counts as large. The chain has TRBV3-1 and TRBJ2-1; 11 bases are shared with TRBD2. This CDR3 has 18 amino acids. The trim removed 4 bases at V and 4 bases at J, leaving 12 bases unmatched. CDR1 and CDR2 (germline): LGHDT, YNNKEL (reference sequence). The CDR3 sequence: CASSPMLSSGGDYNEQFF. DNA for the CDR3: TGTGCCAGCAGCCCCATGTTGAGTAGCGGGGGGGATTACAATGAGCAGTTCTTC.

The CDR3 DNA reads as TGTGCCACCAGTGATTCTTCGACAGGGAAAGCTTTCTTT. Translating it yields CATSDSSTGKAFF. The chain combines TRBV24-1 with TRBJ1-1; 7 nucleotides line up with TRBD1. Germline loops: CDR1 KGHDR, CDR2 SFDVKD. With V trimmed by 2 bases and J by 9 bases, 5 bases remained unmatched. This CDR3 comprises 13 residues.

This clonotype was counted between two and nine times. The J gene is TRBJ1-6, the V gene TRBV20-1; D uncertain. Germline V lookup: CDR1 DFQATT, CDR2 SNEGSKA (reference sequence). The CDR3 has 16 amino acids. The V end was cut by 0 bases, the J end by 1 base, with 10 bases between. CDR3 sequence (DNA): TGCAGTGCTAGAGATTATGCTACTTCCTATAATTCACCCCTCCACTTT. Its translation: CSARDYATSYNSPLHF.

The J gene is TRBJ2-3, the V gene TRBV19; no definite D call. The V end was cut by 2 bases, the J end by 0 bases, with 6 bases between. Germline assignment: CDR1 LNHDA and CDR2 SQIVND (reference sequence). The CDR3 runs to 14 residues. The CDR3 protein is CASSISYSTDTQYF. The CDR3 nucleotides read TGTGCCAGTAGTATATCTTACAGCACAGATACGCAGTATTTT.

This clonotype was recorded once. V usage is TRBV19 and J usage is TRBJ1-1, with D unresolved. CDR3 length: 13 amino acids. V was trimmed by 11 bases and J by 5 bases, leaving 18 bases between them. Per the germline V gene, CDR1 is LNHDA and CDR2 is SQIVND (reference sequence). CDR3 in amino acids: CASREGTVTEAFF. DNA of the CDR3: TGTGCCTCCAGAGAGGGTACGGTAACTGAAGCTTTCTTT.

The chain joins TRBV2 to TRBJ1-2, with D unresolved. The CDR3 has 12 amino acids. CDR1 SNHLY and CDR2 FYNNEI come from the germline V gene. Trimming cost V 2 bases and J 4 bases, with 5 bases left between them. CDR3 in DNA: TGTGCCAGCAGTGAATTAATCTATGGCTACACCTTC. It encodes CASSELIYGYTF.

The V and J genes are TRBV19 and TRBJ2-6; 8 nucleotides agree with TRBD1. From germline, CDR1 is LNHDA and CDR2 SQIVND (reference sequence). The CDR3 is 18 amino acids. The J segment lost 0 bases and the V segment lost 0 bases, leaving 4 bases of the junction unmatched. The CDR3 region has the DNA TGTGCCAGTAGTATAGATGGGACAGGAGTCTCTGGGGCCAACGTCCTGACTTTC. Translating gives CASSIDGTGVSGANVLTF.

The chain uses TRBV2 and TRBJ1-2; D possibly corresponds to TRBD1 (6 bases). From germline, CDR1 is SNHLY and CDR2 FYNNEI. V dropped 0 bases and J dropped 3 bases, with 11 bases sitting between them. This CDR3 contains 15 residues. The chain's CDR3 is CASSEAIQGDYGYTF. The CDR3 region has the DNA TGTGCCAGCAGTGAAGCTATACAGGGCGACTATGGCTACACCTTC.

This chain links TRBV2 with TRBJ1-5; maybe TRBD1 (5 bases). Germline values: CDR1 SNHLY, CDR2 FYNNEI. CDR3 length equals 15 residues. The V end lost 3 bases, the J end lost 1 base, and 10 bases lay between the germline ends. The CDR3 bases are TGTGCCAGCAGTGAGACAGAGGGAAGCAATCAGCCCCAGCATTTT. Translated: CASSETEGSNQPQHF.

This clonotype was found once. Its ends do not fully match the called genes, so a read error is possible. The gene calls are TRBV27 and TRBJ1-6, with 8 bases lining up with TRBD1. This CDR3 has 17 amino acids. Looked up from germline, CDR1 is MNHEY and CDR2 is SMNVEV (reference sequence). The CDR3: CAISEIPGGNYNSPLHF. CDR3 coding DNA: TGTGCCATCAGTGAGATTCCAGGGGGCAACTATAATTCACCCCTCCACTTT.

The chain has TRBV9 and TRBJ2-7; D is perhaps TRBD2 (7 bases). The CDR3 covers 14 residues. Germline V gene sequence: CDR1 SGDLS, CDR2 YYNGEE. Trimming removed 0 bases at V and 2 bases at J, with 9 bases between. The CDR3 reads CASSVGGGPYEQYF. CDR3 DNA sequence: TGTGCCAGCAGCGTAGGGGGGGGGCCCTACGAGCAGTACTTC.

This clonotype was seen more than once but under ten times. J is TRBJ1-2 and V is TRBV15; unclear D gene. From germline, CDR1 is LNHNV and CDR2 YYDKDF (reference sequence). The CDR3 is 14 amino acids. The ends were cut back, 0 bases at V and 0 bases at J, with 5 bases in the middle. For the CDR3, the DNA is TGTGCCACCAGCAGAGACAGTGCTAACTATGGCTACACCTTC. Its translation: CATSRDSANYGYTF.

The rearrangement joins TRBV12-3 or TRBV12-4 to TRBJ1-5; 7 bases fit TRBD1. V gave up 6 bases and J gave up 4 bases; unmatched junction bases: 0. The CDR3 sequence is 12 residues long. For the CDR3, the DNA is TGTGCCAGCAGGACAGGGAATCAGCCCCAGCATTTT. Its protein product is CASRTGNQPQHF.

In nucleotides, the CDR3 is TGTGCCAGCAGCTTAAGAGAGGTCCTTAACTATGGCTACACCTTC. Its protein is CASSLREVLNYGYTF. This sequence joins TRBV5-5 and TRBJ1-2, with no clear D. This CDR3 contains 15 residues. The V gene's germline CDR1 is SGHKS and CDR2 YYEKEE (reference sequence). Deletions cut 2 bases from V and 1 base from J, with 12 bases between.

The rearrangement uses TRBV2 and TRBJ1-4; 8 bases match TRBD1. The germline V gene has CDR1 SNHLY and CDR2 FYNNEI. The junction had 7 bases not matched to a gene; V was cut back by 9 bases and J by 7 bases. The CDR3 runs to 13 residues. CDR3 nucleotides: TGTGCCAGTACGGGGACAGGTTCTGAAAAACTGTTTTTT. The encoded protein is CASTGTGSEKLFF.

This rearrangement joins TRBV19 to TRBJ2-1; D not resolved. This CDR3 is 10 amino acids long. Deletions cut 8 bases from V and 8 bases from J, with 7 bases between. From germline, CDR1 is LNHDA and CDR2 SQIVND (reference sequence). The CDR3 DNA follows: TGTGCCAGTGGGATTTATGAGCAGTTCTTC. Its protein is CASGIYEQFF.

The J gene is TRBJ1-2, the V gene TRBV11-1; TRBD1 aligns across 9 bases. The V gene end was trimmed by 1 base and the J gene end by 4 bases; junction bases not matched to a gene: 7. The CDR3 length is 16 residues. CDR1 SGHAT and CDR2 FQDESV come from the germline V gene (reference sequence). The CDR3 bases are TGTGCCAGCAGCTTAGGAGGGACAGGGAGTCCCTATGGCTACACCTTC. Amino acids: CASSLGGTGSPYGYTF.

The gene calls are TRBV11-2 and TRBJ2-6; D not resolved. The CDR3 runs 16 residues. V was pared by 1 base and J by 0 bases, with 7 bases between. CDR1 and CDR2 (germline): SGHAT, FQNNGV. CDR3 in DNA: TGTGCCAGCAGCTTAGTACGGGTCTCTGGGGCCAACGTCCTGACTTTC. Its translation: CASSLVRVSGANVLTF.

The chain uses TRBV5-1 and TRBJ2-3; TRBD1 aligns across 8 bases. Trimming cost V 4 bases and J 3 bases; bases outside gene matches: 7. The germline V gene encodes CDR1 SGHRS and CDR2 YFSETQ. The CDR3 covers 15 residues. The CDR3 bases are TGCGCCAGCAGCACGGGACAGGTTGGGACAGATACGCAGTATTTT. This gives the protein CASSTGQVGTDTQYF.

The chain couples TRBV2 to TRBJ2-2; D is possibly TRBD2 (6 bases). The length of the CDR3 is 12 residues. Deletions cut 7 bases from V and 6 bases from J, with 9 bases between. Per germline, CDR1 SNHLY and CDR2 FYNNEI. The CDR3 protein is CASIGGAGELFF. The CDR3 DNA sequence: TGTGCCAGCATCGGGGGTGCCGGGGAGCTGTTTTTT.

This chain links TRBV6-1 with TRBJ1-4; TRBD1 matches 7 bases. The CDR3 has 14 residues. Germline-derived CDR1 and CDR2 are MNHNS and SASEGT. V was pared by 6 bases and J by 8 bases, with 9 bases of the junction left unmatched. CDR3 DNA: TGTGCCAGCAGCAAACAGGGGATCGGCGAAAAACTGTTTTTT. Its translation: CASSKQGIGEKLFF.